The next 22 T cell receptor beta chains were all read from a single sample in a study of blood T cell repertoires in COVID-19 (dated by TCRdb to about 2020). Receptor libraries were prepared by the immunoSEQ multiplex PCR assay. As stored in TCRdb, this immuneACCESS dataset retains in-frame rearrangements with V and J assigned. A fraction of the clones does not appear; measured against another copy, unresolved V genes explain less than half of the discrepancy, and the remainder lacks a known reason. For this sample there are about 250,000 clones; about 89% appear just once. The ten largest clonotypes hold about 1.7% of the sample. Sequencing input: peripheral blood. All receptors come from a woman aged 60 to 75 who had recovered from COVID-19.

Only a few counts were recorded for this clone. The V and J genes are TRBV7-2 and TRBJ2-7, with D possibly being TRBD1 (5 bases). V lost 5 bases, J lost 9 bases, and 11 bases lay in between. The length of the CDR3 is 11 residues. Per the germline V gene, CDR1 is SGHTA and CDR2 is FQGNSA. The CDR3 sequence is CASSADSAQYF. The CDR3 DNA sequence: TGTGCCAGCAGCGCCGACAGCGCGCAGTACTTC.

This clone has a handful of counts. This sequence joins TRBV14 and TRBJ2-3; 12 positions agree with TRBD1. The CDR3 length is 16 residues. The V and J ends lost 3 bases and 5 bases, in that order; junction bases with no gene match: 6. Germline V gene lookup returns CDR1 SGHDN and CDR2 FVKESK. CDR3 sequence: CASSHRDRGLGDTQYF. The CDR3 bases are TGTGCCAGCAGCCACCGGGACAGGGGGCTTGGAGATACGCAGTATTTT. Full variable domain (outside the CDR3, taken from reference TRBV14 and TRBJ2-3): EAGVTQFPSHSVIEKGQTVTLRCDPISGHDNLYWYRRVMGKEIKFLLHFVKESKQDESGMPNNRFLAERTGGTYSTLKVQPAELEDSGVYFCASSHRDRGLGDTQYFGPGTRLTVL.

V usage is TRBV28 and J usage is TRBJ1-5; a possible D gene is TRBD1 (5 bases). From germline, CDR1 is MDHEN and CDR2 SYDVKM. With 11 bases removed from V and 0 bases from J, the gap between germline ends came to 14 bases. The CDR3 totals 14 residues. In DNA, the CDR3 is TGTGCCGCATTCGGGGGTTATAGCAATCAGCCCCAGCATTTT. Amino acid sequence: CAAFGGYSNQPQHF.

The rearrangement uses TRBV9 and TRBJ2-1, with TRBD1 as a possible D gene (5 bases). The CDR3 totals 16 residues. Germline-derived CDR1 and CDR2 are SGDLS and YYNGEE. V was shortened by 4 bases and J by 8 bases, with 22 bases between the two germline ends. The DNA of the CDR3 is TGTGCCAGCAGCCTCCTTCAAGGGGCTAGGGGCTATGAGCAGTTCTTC. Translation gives CASSLLQGARGYEQFF.

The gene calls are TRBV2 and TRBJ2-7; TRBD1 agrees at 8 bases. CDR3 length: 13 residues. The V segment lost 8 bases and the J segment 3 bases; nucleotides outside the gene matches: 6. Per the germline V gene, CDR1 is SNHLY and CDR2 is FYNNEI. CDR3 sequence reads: CASQTGVVYEQYF. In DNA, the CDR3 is TGTGCCAGCCAGACAGGGGTCGTCTACGAGCAGTACTTC.

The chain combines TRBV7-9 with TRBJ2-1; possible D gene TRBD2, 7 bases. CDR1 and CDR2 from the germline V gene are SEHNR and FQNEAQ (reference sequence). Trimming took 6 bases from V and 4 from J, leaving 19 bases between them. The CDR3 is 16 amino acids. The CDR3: CASSSIGAGAYNEQFF. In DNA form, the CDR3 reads TGTGCCAGCAGTTCCATTGGGGCGGGGGCGTACAATGAGCAGTTCTTC.

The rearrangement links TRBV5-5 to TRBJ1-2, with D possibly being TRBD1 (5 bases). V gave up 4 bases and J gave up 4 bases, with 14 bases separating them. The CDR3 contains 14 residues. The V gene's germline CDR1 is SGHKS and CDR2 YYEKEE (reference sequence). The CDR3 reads CASSQPTGGYGYTF. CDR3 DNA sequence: TGTGCCAGCAGCCAACCGACGGGGGGCTATGGCTACACCTTC.

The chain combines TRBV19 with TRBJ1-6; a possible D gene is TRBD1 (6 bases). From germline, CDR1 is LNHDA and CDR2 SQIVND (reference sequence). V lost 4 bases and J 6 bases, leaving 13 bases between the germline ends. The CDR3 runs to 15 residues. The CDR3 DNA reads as TGTGCCAGTAGTAACAGGGTAGTGGGTAATTCACCCCTCCACTTT. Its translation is CASSNRVVGNSPLHF.

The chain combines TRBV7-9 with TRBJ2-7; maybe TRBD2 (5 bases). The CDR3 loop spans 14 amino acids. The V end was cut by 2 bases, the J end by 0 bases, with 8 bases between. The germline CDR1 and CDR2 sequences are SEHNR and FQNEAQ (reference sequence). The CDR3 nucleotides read TGTGCCAGCAGCTTAAGGGAGCTCTCCTACGAGCAGTACTTC. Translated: CASSLRELSYEQYF.

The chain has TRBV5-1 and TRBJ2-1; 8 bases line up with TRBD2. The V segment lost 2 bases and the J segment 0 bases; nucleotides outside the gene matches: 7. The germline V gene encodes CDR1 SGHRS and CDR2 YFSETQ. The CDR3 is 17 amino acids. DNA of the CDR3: TGCGCCAGCAGCTTTTTAGCGGGGCTAAGCTCCTACAATGAGCAGTTCTTC. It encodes CASSFLAGLSSYNEQFF.

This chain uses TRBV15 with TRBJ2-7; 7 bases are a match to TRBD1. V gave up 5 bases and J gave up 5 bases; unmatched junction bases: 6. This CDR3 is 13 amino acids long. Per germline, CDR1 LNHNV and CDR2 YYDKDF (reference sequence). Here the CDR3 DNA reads TGTGCCACCAGCGAGGGGGCGCGGGACGAGCAGTACTTC. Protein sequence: CATSEGARDEQYF.

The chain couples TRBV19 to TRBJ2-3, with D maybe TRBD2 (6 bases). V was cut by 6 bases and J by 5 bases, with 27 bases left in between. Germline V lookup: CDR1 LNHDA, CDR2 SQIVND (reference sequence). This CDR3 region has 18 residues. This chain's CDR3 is CASRNPSGDSRQGDTQYF. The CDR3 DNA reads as TGTGCCAGTAGAAACCCTAGTGGGGACTCACGCCAGGGAGATACGCAGTATTTT.

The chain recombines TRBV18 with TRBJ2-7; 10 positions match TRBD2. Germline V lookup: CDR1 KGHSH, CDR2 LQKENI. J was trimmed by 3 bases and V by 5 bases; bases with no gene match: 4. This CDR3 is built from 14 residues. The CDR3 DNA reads TGTGCCAGCTCAAACGGACTAGCGGACTACGAGCAGTACTTC. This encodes CASSNGLADYEQYF.

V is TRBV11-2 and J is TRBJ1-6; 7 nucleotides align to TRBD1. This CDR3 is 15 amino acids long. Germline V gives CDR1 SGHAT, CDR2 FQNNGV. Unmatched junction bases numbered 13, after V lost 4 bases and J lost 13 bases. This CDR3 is CASSSRDSLGPPLHF. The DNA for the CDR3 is TGTGCCAGCAGCTCAAGGGACAGTCTAGGCCCGCCCCTCCACTTT.

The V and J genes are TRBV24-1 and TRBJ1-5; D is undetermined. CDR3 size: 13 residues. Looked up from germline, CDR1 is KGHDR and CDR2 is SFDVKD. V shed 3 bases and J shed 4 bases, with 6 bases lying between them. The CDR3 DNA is TGTGCCACCAGTGATGGAGGGAATCAGCCCCAGCATTTT. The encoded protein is CATSDGGNQPQHF.

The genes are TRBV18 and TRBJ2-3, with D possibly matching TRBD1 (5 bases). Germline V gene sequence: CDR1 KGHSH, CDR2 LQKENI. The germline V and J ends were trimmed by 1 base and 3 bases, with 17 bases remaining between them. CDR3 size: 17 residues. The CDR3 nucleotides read TGTGCCAGCTCACCACTTTCAGGGTTGTCAGGGACAGATACGCAGTATTTT. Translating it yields CASSPLSGLSGTDTQYF.

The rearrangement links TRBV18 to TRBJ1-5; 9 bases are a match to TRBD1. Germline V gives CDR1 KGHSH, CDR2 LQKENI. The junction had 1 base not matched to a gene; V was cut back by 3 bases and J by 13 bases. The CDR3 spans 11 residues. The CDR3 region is CASSPGQGQHF. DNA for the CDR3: TGTGCCAGCTCACCGGGACAGGGACAGCATTTT.

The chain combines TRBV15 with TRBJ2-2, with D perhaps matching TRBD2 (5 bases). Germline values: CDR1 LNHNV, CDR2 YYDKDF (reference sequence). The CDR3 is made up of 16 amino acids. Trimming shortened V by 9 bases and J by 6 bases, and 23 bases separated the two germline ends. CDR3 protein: CATSRDKGQSAGELFF. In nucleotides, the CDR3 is TGTGCCACAAGTCGGGATAAGGGTCAGTCGGCCGGGGAGCTGTTTTTT.

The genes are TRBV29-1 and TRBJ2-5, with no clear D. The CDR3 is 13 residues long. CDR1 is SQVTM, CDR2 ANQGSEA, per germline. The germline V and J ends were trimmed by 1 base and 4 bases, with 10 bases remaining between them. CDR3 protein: CSVEVMTGETQYF. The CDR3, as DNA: TGCAGCGTTGAAGTTATGACTGGAGAGACCCAGTACTTC.

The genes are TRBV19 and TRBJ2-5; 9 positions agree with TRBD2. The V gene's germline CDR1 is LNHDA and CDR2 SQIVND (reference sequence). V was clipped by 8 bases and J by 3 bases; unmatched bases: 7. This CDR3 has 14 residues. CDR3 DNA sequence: TGTGCCAGTTCAGCCAGCGGGGGGAAAGAGACCCAGTACTTC. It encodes CASSASGGKETQYF.

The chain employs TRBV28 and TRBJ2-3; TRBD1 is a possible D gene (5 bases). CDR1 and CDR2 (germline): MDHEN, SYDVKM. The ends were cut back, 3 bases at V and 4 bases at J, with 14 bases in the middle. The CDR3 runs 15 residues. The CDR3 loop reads CASSFARAVSDTQYF. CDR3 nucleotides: TGTGCCAGCAGTTTTGCCAGGGCAGTGTCAGATACGCAGTATTTT.

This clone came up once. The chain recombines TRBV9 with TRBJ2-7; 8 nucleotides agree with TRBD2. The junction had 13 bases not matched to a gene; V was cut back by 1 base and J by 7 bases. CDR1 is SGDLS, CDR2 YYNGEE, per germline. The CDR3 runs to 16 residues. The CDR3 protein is CASSVQGIGGLGEQYF. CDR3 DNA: TGTGCCAGCAGCGTACAGGGTATCGGGGGACTAGGGGAGCAGTACTTC.